The clone carrying this T cell receptor (beta chain) has a handful of counts. Its antigen is unknown. The entry originates in a study of T cells in Graves' hyperthyroidism and ophthalmopathy. The study's findings and limits: Expanded thyroid clonotypes (above 0.001) were mostly also found in blood.

RNA transcripts gave rise to amplified TCR beta CDR3 regions. In the first-round RT-PCR of the TCR CDR3, the HTBI primer set was used. TCRdb re-derived calls from the multiplex PCR reads in MiXCR, one entry per CDR3 protein. The table includes around 610,000 distinct CDR3 sequences, roughly 14% detected once. Input material: blood. The receptor's source is a woman aged 40 to 50 with Graves' ophthalmopathy.

CDR3 nucleotides: TGTGCCAGCAGTTATCAGGCAGGGGTTAGCTATGGCTACACCTTC. Protein sequence: CASSYQAGVSYGYTF. The V gene is TRBV6-5, the J gene TRBJ1-2; D is perhaps TRBD1 (6 bases). The germline V and J ends were trimmed by 3 bases and 4 bases, with 15 bases remaining between them. This CDR3 region has 15 residues. Germline values: CDR1 MNHEY, CDR2 SVGAGI.